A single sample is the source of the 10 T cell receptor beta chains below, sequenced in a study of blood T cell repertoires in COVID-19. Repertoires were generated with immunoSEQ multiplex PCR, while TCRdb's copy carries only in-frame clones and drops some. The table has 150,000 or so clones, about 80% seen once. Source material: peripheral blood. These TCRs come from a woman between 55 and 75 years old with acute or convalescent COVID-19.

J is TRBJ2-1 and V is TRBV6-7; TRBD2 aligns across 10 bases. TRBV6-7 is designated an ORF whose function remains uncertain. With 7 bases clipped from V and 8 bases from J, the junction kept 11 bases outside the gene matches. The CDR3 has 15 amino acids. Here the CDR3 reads CASTPEASGSDEQFF. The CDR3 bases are TGTGCCAGCACCCCCGAGGCTAGCGGGAGCGATGAGCAGTTCTTC.

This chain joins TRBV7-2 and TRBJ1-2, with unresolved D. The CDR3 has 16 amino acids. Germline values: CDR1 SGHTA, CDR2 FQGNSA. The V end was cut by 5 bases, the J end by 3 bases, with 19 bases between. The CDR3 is CASSLFPGQSHYGYTF. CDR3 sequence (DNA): TGTGCCAGCAGCCTATTCCCTGGGCAGAGCCACTATGGCTACACCTTC. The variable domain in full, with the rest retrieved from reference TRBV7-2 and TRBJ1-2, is GAGVSQSPSNKVTEKGKDVELRCDPISGHTALYWYRQSLGQGLEFLIYFQGNSAPDKSGLPSDRFSAERTGGSVSTLTIQRTQQEDSAVYLCASSLFPGQSHYGYTFGSGTRLTVV.

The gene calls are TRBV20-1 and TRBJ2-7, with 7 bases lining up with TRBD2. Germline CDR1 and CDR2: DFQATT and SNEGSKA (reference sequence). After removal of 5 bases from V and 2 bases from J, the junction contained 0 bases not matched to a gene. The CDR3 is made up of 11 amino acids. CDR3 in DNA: TGCAGTGCTGGACTAGCCTACGAGCAGTACTTC. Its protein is CSAGLAYEQYF.

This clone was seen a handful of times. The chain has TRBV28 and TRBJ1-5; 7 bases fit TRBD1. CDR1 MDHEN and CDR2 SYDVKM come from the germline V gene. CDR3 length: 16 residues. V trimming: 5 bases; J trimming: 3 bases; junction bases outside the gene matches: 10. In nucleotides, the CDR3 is TGTGCCAGCAGTCCCCCGGGCAGGGGGGCCAATCAGCCCCAGCATTTT. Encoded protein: CASSPPGRGANQPQHF.

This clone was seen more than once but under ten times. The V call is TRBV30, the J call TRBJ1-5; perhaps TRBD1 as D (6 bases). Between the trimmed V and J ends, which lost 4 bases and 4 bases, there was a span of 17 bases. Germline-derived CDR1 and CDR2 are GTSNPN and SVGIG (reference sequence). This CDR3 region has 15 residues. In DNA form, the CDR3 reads TGTGCCTGGACCCCGGGACTAGGGGGTAATCAGCCCCAGCATTTT. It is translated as CAWTPGLGGNQPQHF.

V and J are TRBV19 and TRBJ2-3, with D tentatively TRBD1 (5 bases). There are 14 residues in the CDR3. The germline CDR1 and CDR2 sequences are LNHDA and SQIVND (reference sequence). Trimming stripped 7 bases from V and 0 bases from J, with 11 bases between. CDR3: CASTLRGSTDTQYF. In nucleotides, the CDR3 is TGTGCCAGTACGTTAAGGGGTAGCACAGATACGCAGTATTTT. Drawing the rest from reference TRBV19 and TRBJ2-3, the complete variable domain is DGGITQSPKYLFRKEGQNVTLSCEQNLNHDAMYWYRQDPGQGLRLIYYSQIVNDFQKGDIAEGYSVSREKKESFPLTVTSAQKNPTAFYLCASTLRGSTDTQYFGPGTRLTVL.

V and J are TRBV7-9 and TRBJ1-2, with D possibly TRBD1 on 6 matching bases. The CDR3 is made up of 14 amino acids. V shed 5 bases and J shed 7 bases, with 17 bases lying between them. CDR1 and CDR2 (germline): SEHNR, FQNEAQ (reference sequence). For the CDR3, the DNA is TGTGCCAGCAGCCCTCCCCCCACAGGGACTGGCTACACCTTC. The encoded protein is CASSPPPTGTGYTF.

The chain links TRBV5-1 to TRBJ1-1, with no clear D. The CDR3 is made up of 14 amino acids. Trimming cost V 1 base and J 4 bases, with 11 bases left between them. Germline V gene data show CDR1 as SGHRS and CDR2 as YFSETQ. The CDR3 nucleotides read TGCGCCAGCAGCTTGATTGGGAGTGGCACTGAAGCTTTCTTT. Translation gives CASSLIGSGTEAFF.

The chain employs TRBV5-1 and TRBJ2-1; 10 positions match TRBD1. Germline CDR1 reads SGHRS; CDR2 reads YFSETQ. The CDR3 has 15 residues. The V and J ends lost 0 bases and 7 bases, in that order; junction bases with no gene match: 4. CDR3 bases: TGCGCCAGCAGCTTGGCGACAGGGGGCACAAATGAGCAGTTCTTC. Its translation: CASSLATGGTNEQFF.

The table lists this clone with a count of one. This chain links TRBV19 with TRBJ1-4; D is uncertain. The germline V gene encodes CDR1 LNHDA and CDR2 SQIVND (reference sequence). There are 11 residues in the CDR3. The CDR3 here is CATLSGEKLFF. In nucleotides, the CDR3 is TGTGCTACTCTATCAGGTGAAAAACTGTTTTTT. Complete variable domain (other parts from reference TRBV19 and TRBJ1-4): DGGITQSPKYLFRKEGQNVTLSCEQNLNHDAMYWYRQDPGQGLRLIYYSQIVNDFQKGDIAEGYSVSREKKESFPLTVTSAQKNPTAFYLCATLSGEKLFFGSGTQLSVL.